The TCR beta chain under discussion was sequenced for a study of blood T cell repertoires in COVID-19. On the study more broadly: Both acute and convalescent COVID-19 samples were obtained from the United States, Italy and Spain.

Clones were read by immunoSEQ multiplex PCR, and TCRdb kept only the in-frame ones, dropping some. The sample yields 300,000 to 400,000 clones, 75% to 90% seen once. This TCR derives from a woman aged 50 to 60 with COVID-19, enrolled during active disease. The specimen was peripheral blood.

The CDR3 nucleotides read TGCGCCAGCAGTGAGTGGCGACTAGCCCTCCGCGAGCAGTACTTC. It yields the protein CASSEWRLALREQYF. This chain links TRBV10-2 with TRBJ2-7; 7 nucleotides agree with TRBD2. The CDR3 totals 15 residues. Trimming at V came to 1 base and at J to 6 bases, leaving 9 bases not matched to a gene. From germline, CDR1 is WSHSY and CDR2 SAAADI.